The clone carrying this T cell receptor beta chain has a single count. Its antigen is unidentified. The data stem from a study of PD-L1 blockade in urothelial cancer. Germline lookup yields CDR1 MNHEY and CDR2 SVGAGI. The J segment lost 5 bases and the V segment lost 6 bases, leaving 9 bases of the junction unmatched. CDR3 length: 14 amino acids. Study-wide points: Better survival was predicted when blood TCR clonality before treatment fell below the median.

Only in-frame clones appear in the TCRdb table, and some are missing; sequencing was by immunoSEQ multiplex PCR. The sample holds roughly 120,000 clones, roughly 83% seen once. The time point: pretreatment peripheral blood. The sequence was collected from a man aged 45 to 65 with urothelial cancer. The sample was PBMCs, taken around atezolizumab (anti-PD-L1) treatment. The rearrangement links TRBV6-5 to TRBJ1-1, with 7 bases fitting TRBD1. CDR3 bases: TGTGCCAGCAGCTACATTGCAGGGGGGACTGAAGCTTTCTTT. This encodes CASSYIAGGTEAFF.